Listed here are 31 T cell receptor beta chains from one sample, sequenced in a study of T cell repertoires in cytomegalovirus infection. TCRdb passed the reads through MiXCR, listing each CDR3 protein once. The sample records 130,000 or so distinct CDR3 sequences, roughly 6% being singletons. Material: PBMCs. The receptor source for this set is a human donor in good health (CMV status not recorded). Some clones in this sample may be carry-over from other donors' samples.

This clonotype showed up many times. The chain couples TRBV7-2 to TRBJ1-1, with TRBD1 as a possible D gene (5 bases). V lost 4 bases, J lost 1 base, and 10 bases lay in between. This CDR3 is 14 amino acids long. CDR1 and CDR2 from the germline V gene are SGHTA and FQGNSA. CDR3: CASSSGTSNTEAFF. In DNA form, the CDR3 reads TGTGCCAGCAGCTCCGGGACTTCGAACACTGAAGCTTTCTTT.

This clonotype has a count of ten or more. The chain recombines TRBV7-6 with TRBJ1-1; D unclear. V lost 5 bases to trimming and J lost 6 bases, with 10 bases between them. The CDR3 length is 12 residues. CDR1 and CDR2 from the germline V gene are SGHVS and FNYEAQ. CDR3 DNA sequence: TGTGCCAGCAGCCTAGGCCCTTCTGAAGCTTTCTTT. Translation gives CASSLGPSEAFF.

The chain couples TRBV14 to TRBJ1-3; D gene ambiguous. Germline-derived CDR1 and CDR2 are SGHDN and FVKESK. The ends were cut back, 1 base at V and 7 bases at J, with 8 bases in the middle. The CDR3 extends over 13 amino acids. The CDR3 spells CASSQGNVNTIYF. The DNA of the CDR3 is TGTGCCAGCAGCCAAGGGAATGTTAACACCATATATTTT.

The V gene is TRBV13, the J gene TRBJ2-1; possibly TRBD2 for D (5 bases). The germline V gene has CDR1 PRHDT and CDR2 FYEKMQ (reference sequence). V lost 1 base and J lost 2, with 9 bases in between. This CDR3 region has 15 residues. CDR3: CASSLASPPYNEQFF. The CDR3 bases are TGTGCCAGCAGCTTAGCTAGCCCCCCCTACAATGAGCAGTTCTTC.

This clonotype showed up many times. V and J are TRBV4-3 and TRBJ2-7; TRBD1 might be the D (6 bases). The CDR3 is made up of 15 amino acids. Trimming pared 1 base from V and 2 bases from J, leaving 12 bases between. Looked up from germline, CDR1 is LGHNA and CDR2 is YSLEER. CDR3 loop: CASSQGQANTYEQYF. The CDR3 DNA is TGCGCCAGCAGCCAAGGACAGGCGAATACCTACGAGCAGTACTTC.

This clonotype has at least ten counts. The chain links TRBV27 to TRBJ1-4; maybe TRBD1 (5 bases). Per germline, CDR1 MNHEY and CDR2 SMNVEV (reference sequence). The CDR3 length is 15 residues. V lost 5 bases and J lost 0, with 10 bases in between. CDR3 in amino acids: CASSDTGSTNEKLFF. The CDR3 nucleotides are TGTGCCAGCAGTGATACAGGATCAACTAATGAAAAACTGTTTTTT.

This clonotype appeared many times. The rearrangement links TRBV7-8 to TRBJ1-2; TRBD1 aligns across 7 bases. Germline CDR1 SGHVS, CDR2 FQNEAQ. The CDR3 has 13 amino acids. The junction had 1 base not matched to a gene; V was cut back by 3 bases and J by 3 bases. The CDR3 sequence: CASSFDRDYGYTF. CDR3 coding DNA: TGTGCCAGCAGCTTTGACAGGGACTATGGCTACACCTTC.

About this clonotype: Given a much more abundant clone one base away, this may be a read error. The DNA for the CDR3 is TGTGCCAGCAGCTTAGCGGGGGCGACGTTCAGCACAGATACGCAGTATTTT. Protein: CASSLAGATFSTDTQYF. J is TRBJ2-3 and V is TRBV7-2; D might be TRBD1 (6 bases). Germline loops: CDR1 SGHTA, CDR2 FQGNSA. V was trimmed by 0 bases and J by 0 bases, leaving 13 bases between them. The CDR3 covers 17 residues.

This clonotype has a count of ten or more. This rearrangement joins TRBV11-2 to TRBJ1-1; TRBD1 matches 10 bases. Germline-derived CDR1 and CDR2 are SGHAT and FQNNGV. This CDR3 region has 13 residues. J lost 5 bases, V lost 4 bases, and 1 base had no gene match. The DNA for the CDR3 is TGTGCCAGCAGCTCGGACAGGGGGACTGAAGCTTTCTTT. It encodes CASSSDRGTEAFF.

This sequence joins TRBV20-1 and TRBJ1-4, with no clear D. Germline V gives CDR1 DFQATT, CDR2 SNEGSKA (reference sequence). Trimming shortened V by 5 bases and J by 4 bases, and 14 bases separated the two germline ends. This CDR3 has 14 residues. As DNA, the CDR3 is TGCAGTGCTCGAAGGAGAGGGAATAATGAAAAACTGTTTTTT. Translating gives CSARRRGNNEKLFF.

There are many counts of this clonotype. The V and J genes are TRBV7-2 and TRBJ1-2, with 11 bases matching TRBD1. Germline-derived CDR1 and CDR2 are SGHTA and FQGNSA. After removal of 8 bases from V and 5 bases from J, the junction contained 10 bases not matched to a gene. This CDR3 contains 15 residues. For the CDR3, the DNA is TGTGCCAGCTACCGGGACAGGGGGGTTCGGTATGGCTACACCTTC. This translates into CASYRDRGVRYGYTF.

This clonotype was counted at least ten times. V and J are TRBV7-3 and TRBJ1-2; TRBD1 aligns across 11 bases. This CDR3 comprises 19 residues. CDR1 SGHTA and CDR2 FQGTGA come from the germline V gene. Trimming at V came to 2 bases and at J to 0 bases, leaving 11 bases not matched to a gene. The CDR3 region is CASSLFPVGQGGANYGYTF. CDR3 bases: TGTGCCAGCAGCTTATTCCCCGTGGGACAGGGGGGGGCTAACTATGGCTACACCTTC.

This clonotype was counted many times. This sequence joins TRBV20-1 and TRBJ2-1; 7 bases map to TRBD2. The CDR3 totals 13 residues. The germline V gene has CDR1 DFQATT and CDR2 SNEGSKA (reference sequence). With V trimmed by 3 bases and J by 12 bases, 11 bases remained unmatched. CDR3 DNA: TGCAGTGCTAGGGGGTCCCTAGCGGCTTCGCAGTTCTTC. Its protein product is CSARGSLAASQFF.

This clonotype occurred many times. The chain carries TRBV2 and TRBJ2-3, with 12 bases matching TRBD2. The CDR3 extends over 17 amino acids. With V trimmed by 6 bases and J by 3 bases, 10 bases remained unmatched. Germline CDR1 is SNHLY and CDR2 is FYNNEI. The CDR3 nucleotides are TGTGCCAGCAGGGGGGGGACTAGCGGGCGGGTGACAGATACGCAGTATTTT. It translates to CASRGGTSGRVTDTQYF. Full variable domain (missing parts from reference TRBV2 and TRBJ2-3): EPEVTQTPSHQVTQMGQEVILRCVPISNHLYFYWYRQILGQKVEFLVSFYNNEISEKSEIFDDQFSVERPDGSNFTLKIRSTKLEDSAMYFCASRGGTSGRVTDTQYFGPGTRLTVL.

This clonotype was counted many times. The chain links TRBV7-9 to TRBJ1-4; D possibly corresponds to TRBD1 (5 bases). In germline, CDR1 is SEHNR, CDR2 FQNEAQ (reference sequence). V lost 6 bases to trimming and J lost 7 bases, with 15 bases between them. CDR3 size: 14 residues. CDR3 residues: CASSSRDGVEKLFF. The DNA for the CDR3 is TGTGCCAGCAGTTCTCGGGACGGTGTTGAAAAACTGTTTTTT.

This clonotype was picked up many times. Just one base apart from a much larger clone, this may be a read error. The genes are TRBV7-9 and TRBJ1-2; 9 nucleotides match TRBD1. This CDR3 contains 14 residues. With V trimmed by 2 bases and J by 4 bases, 2 bases remained unmatched. Per germline, CDR1 SEHNR and CDR2 FQNEAQ (reference sequence). In DNA form, the CDR3 reads TGTGCCAGCAGCTTACCGGGACAGGGCTATGGCTACACCTTC. Translating gives CASSLPGQGYGYTF.

Many counts were recorded for this clonotype. The chain employs TRBV12-3 or TRBV12-4 and TRBJ1-2; 7 nucleotides align to TRBD1. V gave up 11 bases and J gave up 8 bases; unmatched junction bases: 11. CDR3 length: 12 residues. The CDR3 DNA follows: TGTGCCTCAGCTCGGACAGGCGACGGCTACACCTTC. Translating it yields CASARTGDGYTF.

This clonotype was recorded many times. The chain uses TRBV7-8 and TRBJ2-3, with D possibly TRBD1 on 5 matching bases. Germline loops: CDR1 SGHVS, CDR2 FQNEAQ. Trimming removed 1 base from V and 3 bases from J, with 11 bases in between. The length of the CDR3 is 15 residues. The CDR3 region has the DNA TGTGCCAGCAGCTTAGGGTCGTCAGGGACAGATACGCAGTATTTT. It yields the protein CASSLGSSGTDTQYF.

This clonotype came up many times. The V call is TRBV7-8, the J call TRBJ1-4; possibly TRBD1 for D (5 bases). Germline CDR1 reads SGHVS; CDR2 reads FQNEAQ. Trimming removed 8 bases from V and 4 bases from J, with 17 bases in between. This CDR3 comprises 15 residues. The CDR3 protein is CASRARGSGNEKLFF. DNA of the CDR3: TGTGCCAGCCGAGCAAGGGGCTCGGGTAATGAAAAACTGTTTTTT.

Many counts were recorded for this clonotype. The V gene is TRBV4-1, the J gene TRBJ2-3, with unresolved D. There are 17 residues in the CDR3. The germline CDR1 and CDR2 sequences are MGHRA and YSYEKL. V was trimmed by 1 base and J by 1 base, leaving 15 bases between them. The CDR3 here is CASSQVGAKVGTDTQYF. Written as DNA, the CDR3 is TGCGCCAGCAGCCAAGTGGGTGCGAAGGTGGGCACAGATACGCAGTATTTT.

This clonotype was detected ten times or more. This chain links TRBV7-2 with TRBJ1-3; 7 bases are shared with TRBD1. After removal of 3 bases from V and 1 base from J, the junction contained 3 bases not matched to a gene. This CDR3 region has 15 residues. Germline-derived CDR1 and CDR2 are SGHTA and FQGNSA. The CDR3 region is CASSFEGASGNTIYF. CDR3 DNA sequence: TGTGCCAGCAGCTTTGAGGGGGCTTCTGGAAACACCATATATTTT.

This clonotype was observed at least ten times. The V and J genes are TRBV6-2 or TRBV6-3 and TRBJ2-1; D call uncertain. The germline CDR1 and CDR2 sequences are MNHEY and SVGEGT. CDR3 size: 14 residues. Trimming left V 0 bases short and J 10 bases short, with 13 bases between. CDR3 residues: CASSYSGRVSEQFF. CDR3 nucleotide sequence: TGTGCCAGCAGTTACTCCGGCCGGGTATCAGAGCAGTTCTTC.

This clonotype was picked up many times. This chain connects TRBV7-2 to TRBJ2-7; possible D gene TRBD1, 5 bases. The CDR3 extends over 13 amino acids. Germline lookup yields CDR1 SGHTA and CDR2 FQGNSA. Trimming took 4 bases from V and 4 from J, leaving 11 bases between them. CDR3 protein: CASSSDSSYEQYF. The CDR3 region has the DNA TGTGCCAGCAGCTCCGACAGTTCGTACGAGCAGTACTTC.

This clonotype was detected many times. This rearrangement joins TRBV11-2 to TRBJ1-2; D ambiguous. CDR1 is SGHAT, CDR2 FQNNGV, per germline. Trimming stripped 0 bases from V and 5 bases from J, with 10 bases between. This CDR3 contains 14 residues. The CDR3 is CASSLDGGPYGYTF. For the CDR3, the DNA is TGTGCCAGCAGCTTAGATGGCGGACCGTATGGCTACACCTTC.

This clonotype was counted ten times or more. This chain connects TRBV7-8 to TRBJ1-5; D gene uncertain. CDR1 is SGHVS and CDR2 is FQNEAQ in the germline V gene. CDR3 length equals 15 residues. Deletions cut 3 bases from V and 2 bases from J, with 11 bases between. CDR3 DNA sequence: TGTGCCAGCAGCTTGGACCGCCGCCGCAATCAGCCCCAGCATTTT. Its translation: CASSLDRRRNQPQHF.

This clonotype was detected ten times or more. The chain is built from TRBV19 and TRBJ1-3, with D possibly matching TRBD1 (5 bases). This CDR3 has 14 residues. Looked up from germline, CDR1 is LNHDA and CDR2 is SQIVND (reference sequence). V was trimmed by 5 bases and J by 5 bases, leaving 13 bases between them. For the CDR3, the DNA is TGTGCCAGTAGTCATCGGGACCGACGAAACACCATATATTTT. Residues: CASSHRDRRNTIYF.

By share of the sample, this clonotype is medium-sized (0.01 to 0.1%). The rearrangement joins TRBV7-8 to TRBJ2-5, with no clear D. This CDR3 is built from 15 residues. V lost 3 bases, J lost 2 bases, and 13 bases lay in between. Germline V lookup: CDR1 SGHVS, CDR2 FQNEAQ. The CDR3 sequence is CASSFSTTKQETQYF. CDR3 sequence (DNA): TGTGCCAGCAGCTTTAGCACCACTAAGCAAGAGACCCAGTACTTC.

V usage is TRBV7-8 and J usage is TRBJ2-5; TRBD1 might be the D (6 bases). Germline assignment: CDR1 SGHVS and CDR2 FQNEAQ. The length of the CDR3 is 14 residues. Between the trimmed V and J ends, which lost 5 bases and 2 bases, there was a span of 12 bases. This chain's CDR3 is CASSAGQIQETQYF. The CDR3 coding sequence is TGTGCCAGCAGCGCCGGACAGATACAAGAGACCCAGTACTTC.

This clonotype was detected many times. This chain's CDR3 is CASGLEMNTEAFF. The CDR3 DNA reads TGTGCCAGCGGCCTAGAGATGAACACTGAAGCTTTCTTT. The chain uses TRBV7-2 and TRBJ1-1; no definite D call. The CDR3 spans 13 residues. With 8 bases removed from V and 0 bases from J, the gap between germline ends came to 10 bases. CDR1 and CDR2 from the germline V gene are SGHTA and FQGNSA.

This clonotype was seen repeatedly, ten times or more. The chain couples TRBV20-1 to TRBJ1-5; unclear D gene. The length of the CDR3 is 13 residues. The germline CDR1 and CDR2 sequences are DFQATT and SNEGSKA (reference sequence). V was clipped by 2 bases and J by 6 bases, with 11 bases between them. In DNA, the CDR3 is TGCAGTGCTAGAAGTGGGATAGGTCAGCCCCAGCATTTT. It encodes CSARSGIGQPQHF.

Only a few counts were recorded for this clonotype. The J gene is TRBJ1-5, the V gene TRBV5-1, with D uncertain. This CDR3 comprises 15 residues. CDR1 is SGHRS, CDR2 YFSETQ, per germline. V was shortened by 0 bases and J by 6 bases, with 13 bases between the two germline ends. The CDR3 here is CASSLEGGQSQPQHF. CDR3 DNA sequence: TGCGCCAGCAGCTTGGAGGGAGGGCAGAGTCAGCCCCAGCATTTT.